The source of this T cell receptor (beta chain) is a study of blood T cells in healthy people across ages. The study, taken as a whole, reports: Estimated diversity that came from one million T cells was considered an underestimate.

This clonotype showed up many times. What it recognizes is unknown. Together with a sample-barcoded 5' primer, a J-beta primer mix was included in a second PCR lasting roughly 6 to 12 cycles. TCRdb processed the 5' RACE reads anew with MiXCR; each CDR3 protein has one entry. This sample has roughly 700,000 distinct CDR3 sequences; 32% occur once, and the top ten carry just over 15%. CDR3 size: 16 residues. V was clipped by 7 bases and J by 6 bases; unmatched bases: 8. The germline V gene has CDR1 SNHLY and CDR2 FYNNEI. This sequence originates from a woman over 75 in good health. The rearrangement uses TRBV2 and TRBJ2-3; TRBD2 matches 15 bases. The specimen sequenced was blood. The CDR3 spells CASIGGLAGGSDTQYF. The DNA for the CDR3 is TGTGCCAGCATCGGGGGACTAGCGGGGGGATCGGATACGCAGTATTTT. The full variable domain, completed using reference TRBV2 and TRBJ2-3, is EPEVTQTPSHQVTQMGQEVILRCVPISNHLYFYWYRQILGQKVEFLVSFYNNEISEKSEIFDDQFSVERPDGSNFTLKIRSTKLEDSAMYFCASIGGLAGGSDTQYFGPGTRLTVL.